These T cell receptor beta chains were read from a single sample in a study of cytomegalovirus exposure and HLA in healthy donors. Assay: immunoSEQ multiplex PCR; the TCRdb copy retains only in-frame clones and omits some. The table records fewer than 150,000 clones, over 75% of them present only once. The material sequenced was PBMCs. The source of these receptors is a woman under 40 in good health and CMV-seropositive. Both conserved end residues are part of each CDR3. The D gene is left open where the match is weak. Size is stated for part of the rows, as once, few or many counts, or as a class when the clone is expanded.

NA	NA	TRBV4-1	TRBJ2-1	TGCGCCAGCAGCCCCCAGTCCCTCTCGACAGGTTACAATGAGCAGTTCTTC	CASSPQSLSTGYNEQFF
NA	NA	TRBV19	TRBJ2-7	TGTGCCAGTAGTTTCTCCGGGCCACGACTAGGAAACTACGAGCAGTACTTC	CASSFSGPRLGNYEQYF
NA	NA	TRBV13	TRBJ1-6	TGTGCCAGCAGCTTGTACCAGGGGATGGTGGATTCACCCCTCCACTTT	CASSLYQGMVDSPLHF
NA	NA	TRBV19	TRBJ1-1	TGTGCCAGTAGTAGTCAGACTGGGACTGAAGCTTTCTTT	CASSSQTGTEAFF
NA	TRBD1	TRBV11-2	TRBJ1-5	TGTGCCAGCAGCTTAAACAGGGGCAGCAATCAGCCCCAGCATTTT	CASSLNRGSNQPQHF
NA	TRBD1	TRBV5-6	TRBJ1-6	TGTGCCAGCAGCCCACTTCGGACAGGGTCTTCGAATAATTCACCCCTCCACTTT	CASSPLRTGSSNNSPLHF
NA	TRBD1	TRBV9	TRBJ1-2	TGTGCCAGCAGCGAACAGGGGCCCTATGGCTACACCTTC	CASSEQGPYGYTF
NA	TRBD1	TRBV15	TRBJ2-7	TGTGCCACCAGCAGAGATGCATGGGGACAGACCTACGAGCAGTACTTC	CATSRDAWGQTYEQYF
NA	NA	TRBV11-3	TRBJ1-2	TGTGCCAGCAGCTTAGATCGGAGGGCAGACTATGGCTACACCTTC	CASSLDRRADYGYTF
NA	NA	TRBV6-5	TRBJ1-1	TGTGCCAGCAGTCACGGTCCTAACACTGAAGCTTTCTTT	CASSHGPNTEAFF
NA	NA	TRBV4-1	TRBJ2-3	TGCGCCAGCAGCCAAATCGAGACGGAGAGCACAGATACGCAGTATTTT	CASSQIETESTDTQYF
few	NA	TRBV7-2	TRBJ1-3	TGTGCCAGCACTCCCTTTCAGCCGGGGTCTGGAAACACCATATATTTT	CASTPFQPGSGNTIYF
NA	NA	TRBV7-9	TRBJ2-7	TGTGCCAGCAGCTTAGATTCCCTATCCTACGAGCAGTACTTC	CASSLDSLSYEQYF